Below are 16 T cell receptor beta chains sequenced from a single sample in a study of neurological immune-mediated disorders. TCRdb redid the calling of the 5' RACE reads with MiXCR, one entry per CDR3 protein. The sample records some 34,000 distinct CDR3 sequences, about 1.6% being singletons. Sequenced: PBMCs. These TCRs come from a woman under 40 with multiple sclerosis.

This clonotype was counted many times. The V gene is TRBV27, the J gene TRBJ2-7, with D possibly TRBD2 on 7 matching bases. The CDR3 runs to 14 residues. Deletions cut 6 bases from V and 3 bases from J, with 15 bases between. The germline V gene encodes CDR1 MNHEY and CDR2 SMNVEV (reference sequence). CDR3: CASRRGGGFYEQYF. DNA of the CDR3: TGTGCCAGCAGGCGAGGGGGGGGCTTCTACGAGCAGTACTTC.

This clonotype was counted ten times or more. The CDR3 coding sequence is TGTGCCAGCAGTTTAGGACAGGGCGACGGAAACACCATATATTTT. Translating it yields CASSLGQGDGNTIYF. The chain recombines TRBV12-3 or TRBV12-4 with TRBJ1-3, with 7 bases lining up with TRBD1. With V trimmed by 1 base and J by 4 bases, 4 bases remained unmatched. The CDR3 length is 15 residues.

This clonotype was recorded at least ten times. V gene TRBV20-1 combines with J gene TRBJ2-5; D uncertain. The V end lost 5 bases, the J end lost 2 bases, and 24 bases lay between the germline ends. The germline V gene encodes CDR1 DFQATT and CDR2 SNEGSKA (reference sequence). CDR3 size: 17 residues. The chain's CDR3 is CSAALLFALVRQETQYF. The CDR3 bases are TGCAGTGCTGCTCTACTTTTTGCCTTAGTCAGACAAGAGACCCAGTACTTC.

This clonotype was counted ten times or more. V and J are TRBV12-3 or TRBV12-4 and TRBJ1-5; no clear D gene. The CDR3 runs to 14 residues. Deletions cut 7 bases from V and 0 bases from J, with 10 bases between. The CDR3 DNA follows: TGTGCCAGCAACGACGCCAATAGCAATCAGCCCCAGCATTTT. Encoded protein: CASNDANSNQPQHF.

The table lists this clonotype with many counts. J is TRBJ2-7 and V is TRBV7-2; D is uncertain. The CDR3 runs to 14 residues. The V gene lost 0 bases and the J gene lost 0 bases, with 6 bases spanning the gap. CDR1 SGHTA and CDR2 FQGNSA come from the germline V gene. The CDR3 loop is CASSLAVTSYEQYF. The CDR3 nucleotides are TGTGCCAGCAGCTTAGCGGTTACCTCCTACGAGCAGTACTTC.

This clonotype appeared many times. The chain links TRBV12-3 or TRBV12-4 to TRBJ1-5; D perhaps matches TRBD1 (5 bases). Between the trimmed V and J ends, which lost 0 bases and 6 bases, there was a span of 12 bases. The CDR3 spans 15 residues. CDR3 nucleotide sequence: TGTGCCAGCAGTTTAGCGGTTGAGGGACTTCAGCCCCAGCATTTT. Translation: CASSLAVEGLQPQHF.

This clonotype was seen at least ten times. The DNA for the CDR3 is TGTGCCAGCAGCAAAGCTGGGAATAGCAATCAGCCCCAGCATTTT. Translated, it gives CASSKAGNSNQPQHF. V gene TRBV7-2 combines with J gene TRBJ1-5; no firm D call. The germline V gene encodes CDR1 SGHTA and CDR2 FQGNSA. V lost 5 bases and J 0 bases, leaving 11 bases between the germline ends. The CDR3 runs 15 residues. Full variable domain (rest looked up from reference TRBV7-2 and TRBJ1-5): GAGVSQSPSNKVTEKGKDVELRCDPISGHTALYWYRQSLGQGLEFLIYFQGNSAPDKSGLPSDRFSAERTGGSVSTLTIQRTQQEDSAVYLCASSKAGNSNQPQHFGDGTRLSIL.

This clonotype appeared many times. CDR3 coding DNA: TGCGCCAGCAGCTCGACAGGGGGCGGAATCTATGGCTACACCTTC. It is translated as CASSSTGGGIYGYTF. V gene TRBV5-1 combines with J gene TRBJ1-2, with 10 bases matching TRBD1. Losses at the gene ends were 3 bases for V and 4 bases for J; bases not matched to a gene: 6. The germline CDR1 and CDR2 sequences are SGHRS and YFSETQ. The CDR3 consists of 15 residues.

Ten or more counts support this clonotype. The rearrangement links TRBV5-1 to TRBJ2-1; the match to TRBD1 covers 9 bases. There are 14 residues in the CDR3. Per germline, CDR1 SGHRS and CDR2 YFSETQ. The V and J ends lost 0 bases and 6 bases, in that order; junction bases with no gene match: 1. CDR3 nucleotides: TGCGCCAGCAGCTTGGGGACAGGGGTCAATGAGCAGTTCTTC. This codes for CASSLGTGVNEQFF.

The sample holds many counts of this clonotype. The chain combines TRBV5-6 with TRBJ1-5, with TRBD1 as a possible D gene (5 bases). Trimming left V 0 bases short and J 2 bases short, with 9 bases between. The CDR3 is 15 residues long. CDR1 SGHDT and CDR2 YYEEEE come from the germline V gene. The CDR3 loop is CASSLGPGGNQPQHF. The CDR3 DNA sequence: TGTGCCAGCAGCTTGGGTCCGGGGGGCAATCAGCCCCAGCATTTT.

This clonotype has at least ten counts. The V call is TRBV20-1, the J call TRBJ2-1; 11 positions agree with TRBD2. J was trimmed by 9 bases and V by 5 bases; bases with no gene match: 6. This CDR3 region has 13 residues. The V gene's germline CDR1 is DFQATT and CDR2 SNEGSKA (reference sequence). CDR3 nucleotides: TGCAGTGCTGTAGCGGGGGGGCGCGTTGAGCAGTTCTTC. Encoded protein: CSAVAGGRVEQFF.

This clonotype was found many times. V gene TRBV14 combines with J gene TRBJ1-2, with D uncertain. Germline lookup yields CDR1 SGHDN and CDR2 FVKESK. CDR3 length: 15 amino acids. Trimming took off 0 bases at V and 4 bases at J, with 12 bases between the two ends. CDR3 sequence reads: CASSQDLRVSYGYTF. CDR3 in DNA: TGTGCCAGCAGCCAAGATCTTCGGGTGAGCTATGGCTACACCTTC.

This clonotype has a count of ten or more. This chain connects TRBV15 to TRBJ1-6; 8 nucleotides match TRBD1. The length of the CDR3 is 14 residues. Germline CDR1 reads LNHNV; CDR2 reads YYDKDF (reference sequence). V shed 7 bases, J shed 15 bases, and the junction held 14 bases outside the gene matches. The CDR3 sequence: CATTAGGASRNLHF. CDR3 bases: TGTGCCACCACCGCAGGGGGCGCGAGCCGTAACCTCCACTTT.

This clonotype was observed many times. V usage is TRBV12-3 or TRBV12-4 and J usage is TRBJ2-7; D uncertain. Trimming stripped 8 bases from V and 2 bases from J, with 16 bases between. This CDR3 is 14 amino acids long. This chain's CDR3 is CASSVNIRPYEQYF. Here the CDR3 DNA reads TGTGCCAGCTCCGTTAACATCCGACCCTACGAGCAGTACTTC.

Regarding this clonotype: This may come from a read error, since a much larger clone is one base off. Because it lacks the conserved phenylalanine or tryptophan at the end, this CDR3 is likely a read error. V is TRBV29-1 and J is TRBJ2-3, with D unclear. This CDR3 is built from 10 residues. Germline loops: CDR1 SQVTM, CDR2 ANQGSEA. The V and J ends lost 6 bases and 4 bases respectively, with 5 bases between them. The CDR3 is CSVAPDTQYC. In DNA, the CDR3 is TGCAGCGTGGCCCCAGATACGCAGTATTGT.

Relative to its sample, this clonotype is medium-sized (0.01 to 0.1%). This sequence joins TRBV5-1 and TRBJ2-2, with D maybe TRBD2 (5 bases). The CDR3 length is 13 residues. Trimming took off 1 base at V and 6 bases at J, with 7 bases between the two ends. CDR1 and CDR2 (germline): SGHRS, YFSETQ. CDR3 in DNA: TGCGCCAGCAGCTTGTCTAGCCCCGGGGAGCTGTTTTTT. It encodes CASSLSSPGELFF.